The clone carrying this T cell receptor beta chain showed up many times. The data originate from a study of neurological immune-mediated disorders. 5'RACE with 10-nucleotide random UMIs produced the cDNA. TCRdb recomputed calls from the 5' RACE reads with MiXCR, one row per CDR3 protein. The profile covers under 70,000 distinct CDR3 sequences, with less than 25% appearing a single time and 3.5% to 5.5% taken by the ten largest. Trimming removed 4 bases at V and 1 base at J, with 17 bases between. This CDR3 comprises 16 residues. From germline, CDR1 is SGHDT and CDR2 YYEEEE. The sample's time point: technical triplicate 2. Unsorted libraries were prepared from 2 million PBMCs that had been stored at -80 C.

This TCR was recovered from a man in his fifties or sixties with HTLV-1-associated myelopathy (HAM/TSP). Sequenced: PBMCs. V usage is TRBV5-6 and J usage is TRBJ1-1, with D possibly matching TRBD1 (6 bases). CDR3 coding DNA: TGTGCCAGCAGCGCCCGGGACACCGGAAGGAACACTGAAGCTTTCTTT. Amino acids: CASSARDTGRNTEAFF. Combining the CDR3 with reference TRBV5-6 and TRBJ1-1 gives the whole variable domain DAGVTQSPTHLIKTRGQQVTLRCSPKSGHDTVSWYQQALGQGPQFIFQYYEEEERQRGNFPDRFSGHQFPNYSSELNVNALLLGDSALYLCASSARDTGRNTEAFFGQGTRLTVV.